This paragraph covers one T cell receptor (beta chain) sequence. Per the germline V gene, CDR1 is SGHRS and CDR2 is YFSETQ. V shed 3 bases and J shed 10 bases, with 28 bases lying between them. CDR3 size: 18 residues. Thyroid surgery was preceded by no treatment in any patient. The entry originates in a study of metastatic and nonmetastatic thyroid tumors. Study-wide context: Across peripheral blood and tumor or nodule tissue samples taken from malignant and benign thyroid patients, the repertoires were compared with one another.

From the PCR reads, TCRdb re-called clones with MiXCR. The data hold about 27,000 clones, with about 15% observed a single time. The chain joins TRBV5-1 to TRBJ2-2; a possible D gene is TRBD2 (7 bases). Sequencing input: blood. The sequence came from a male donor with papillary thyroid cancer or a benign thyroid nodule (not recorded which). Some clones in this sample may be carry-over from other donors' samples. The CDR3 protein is CASSWGLSGAANTLELFF. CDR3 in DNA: TGCGCCAGCAGCTGGGGACTATCGGGGGCCGCGAACACCTTGGAGCTGTTTTTT.